This T cell receptor (beta chain) was captured by sequencing in a study of OX40 agonist ivuxolimab in advanced cancers. Across the study: Recorded diagnoses for dose-escalation patients were hepatocellular carcinoma, melanoma, renal cell or head and neck cancer.

In regard to this clone: The antigen remains unidentified.

Germline CDR1 is LNHDA and CDR2 is SQIVND (reference sequence). CDR3 length equals 13 residues. V lost 7 bases to trimming and J lost 3 bases; unmatched junction nucleotides: 5. General study findings and limits: With doses of 0.1 to 3.0 mg/kg, CD4+ and CD8+ blood T cells had undergone clonal expansion by week 6.

The assay was immunoSEQ multiplex PCR, and TCRdb's table has in-frame clones only and misses some. The sample consists of approximately 31,000 clones, roughly nine tenths of them appearing once. The sample in question was CD4+ or CD8+ T cells sorted from blood, obtained in a trial of the OX40 agonist ivuxolimab. The receptor was isolated from an adult with an advanced solid tumor such as melanoma, head and neck, liver or kidney cancer. This chain links TRBV19 with TRBJ2-7, with 8 bases that match TRBD1. The CDR3 reads CASTPDRVYEQYF. CDR3 sequence (DNA): TGTGCCAGTACCCCGGACAGGGTCTACGAGCAGTACTTC. The variable domain in full, with the rest retrieved from reference TRBV19 and TRBJ2-7, is DGGITQSPKYLFRKEGQNVTLSCEQNLNHDAMYWYRQDPGQGLRLIYYSQIVNDFQKGDIAEGYSVSREKKESFPLTVTSAQKNPTAFYLCASTPDRVYEQYFGPGTRLTVT.